A single sample gave rise to the 12 T cell receptor beta chains below, sequenced in a study of OX40 agonist ivuxolimab in advanced cancers. Clones were read by immunoSEQ multiplex PCR, and TCRdb kept only the in-frame ones, dropping some. The sample holds approximately 39,000 clones, 89% seen once. This specimen consisted of CD4+ or CD8+ T cells sorted from blood, obtained in a trial of the OX40 agonist ivuxolimab. The receptor source for this set is an adult with an advanced solid tumor such as melanoma, head and neck, liver or kidney cancer.

Concerning this clone: Relative to the germline gene, one junction end is altered; a read error may explain this. The V gene is TRBV7-7, the J gene TRBJ1-3; a possible D gene is TRBD1 (5 bases). From germline, CDR1 is SSHAT and CDR2 FNYEAQ (reference sequence). CDR3 size: 15 residues. The CDR3 spells CASSLRYGDGNTIYF. The CDR3 nucleotides read TGTGCTAGCAGCTTACGGTACGGGGACGGAAACACCATATATTTT.

The chain combines TRBV11-2 with TRBJ2-7, with 11 bases aligning to TRBD2. V lost 6 bases to trimming and J lost 0 bases; unmatched junction nucleotides: 7. In germline, CDR1 is SGHAT, CDR2 FQNNGV. The CDR3 is 16 amino acids. The CDR3 region has the DNA TGTGCCAGCAGACCCCTAGCGGGGGGCCGCTCCTACGAGCAGTACTTC. This codes for CASRPLAGGRSYEQYF. Supplemented by reference TRBV11-2 and TRBJ2-7, the full variable domain reads EAGVAQSPRYKIIEKRQSVAFWCNPISGHATLYWYQQILGQGPKLLIQFQNNGVVDDSQLPKDRFSAERLKGVDSTLKIQPAKLEDSAVYLCASRPLAGGRSYEQYFGPGTRLTVT.

This chain joins TRBV6-5 and TRBJ2-7; a possible D gene is TRBD1 (6 bases). The V gene's germline CDR1 is MNHEY and CDR2 SVGAGI. The CDR3 length is 13 residues. Trimming stripped 2 bases from V and 2 bases from J, with 7 bases between. CDR3 region: CASSYGGPYEQYF. The DNA of the CDR3 is TGTGCCAGCAGTTACGGGGGCCCCTACGAGCAGTACTTC.

The genes are TRBV6-1 and TRBJ2-3, with 14 nucleotides matching TRBD2. V dropped 3 bases and J dropped 4; count of bases not matched to a gene: 0. In germline, CDR1 is MNHNS, CDR2 SASEGT. The CDR3 length is 15 residues. The CDR3 coding sequence is TGTGCCAGCAGTGAGACTAGCGGGGGGGCAGATACGCAGTATTTT. This translates into CASSETSGGADTQYF.

The chain has TRBV9 and TRBJ2-5, with D uncertain. The germline V gene encodes CDR1 SGDLS and CDR2 YYNGEE. Trimming took 4 bases from V and 5 from J, leaving 15 bases between them. This CDR3 has 14 amino acids. The DNA of the CDR3 is TGTGCCAGCAGCATTCCGGGCCTCGGGGAGACCCAGTACTTC. As protein: CASSIPGLGETQYF.

This clone appeared many times. The CDR3 coding sequence is TGTGCCAGCAGTTCGGACGGCAGCTCCTATAATTCACCCCTCCACTTT. Residues: CASSSDGSSYNSPLHF. V gene TRBV28 combines with J gene TRBJ1-6; no clear D. The CDR3 spans 16 residues. Germline V lookup: CDR1 MDHEN, CDR2 SYDVKM. V was trimmed by 4 bases and J by 0 bases, leaving 10 bases between them. The whole variable domain, remainder taken from reference TRBV28 and TRBJ1-6, is DVKVTQSSRYLVKRTGEKVFLECVQDMDHENMFWYRQDPGLGLRLIYFSYDVKMKEKGDIPEGYSVSREKKERFSLILESASTNQTSMYLCASSSDGSSYNSPLHFGNGTRLTVT.

This chain links TRBV4-3 with TRBJ2-7; D is undetermined. The CDR3 is 14 residues long. Trimming left V 1 base short and J 1 base short, with 8 bases between. Looked up from germline, CDR1 is LGHNA and CDR2 is YSLEER. In DNA form, the CDR3 reads TGCGCCAGCAGCCAAGCCAGGATATCCTACGAGCAGTACTTC. Its translation is CASSQARISYEQYF.

The CDR3 spells CASSPLAGGSYNEQFF. For the CDR3, the DNA is TGCGCCAGCAGCCCACTAGCGGGGGGCTCCTACAATGAGCAGTTCTTC. This chain joins TRBV4-1 and TRBJ2-1, with 12 bases matching TRBD2. From germline, CDR1 is MGHRA and CDR2 YSYEKL. There are 16 residues in the CDR3. The ends lost 4 bases at V and 0 bases at J; junction bases unmatched: 1.

The chain uses TRBV5-4 and TRBJ2-7; 8 nucleotides match TRBD2. The V gene's germline CDR1 is SGHNT and CDR2 YYREEE (reference sequence). This CDR3 has 15 amino acids. The V and J ends lost 4 bases and 5 bases, in that order; junction bases with no gene match: 11. The chain's CDR3 is CASSPPGGVPHEQYF. The CDR3 DNA reads TGTGCCAGCAGCCCCCCCGGGGGGGTTCCCCACGAGCAGTACTTC.

The CDR3 bases are TGTGCCAGCAGCTTAGCCTACACAGCCACCTACGAGCAGTACTTC. It specifies CASSLAYTATYEQYF. The rearrangement links TRBV7-9 to TRBJ2-7; D is uncertain. V lost 0 bases, J lost 2 bases, and 11 bases lay in between. The CDR3 loop spans 15 amino acids. Germline V CDR1 and CDR2: SEHNR, FQNEAQ (reference sequence).

The rearrangement links TRBV6-4 to TRBJ2-7, with TRBD1 matching 11 bases. The germline gives CDR1 MRHNA, CDR2 SNTAGT. The CDR3 runs to 14 residues. Trimming took 8 bases from V and 2 from J; bases not matched to a gene: 5. CDR3 DNA sequence: TGTGCCAGCGTTCCGGGACAGGGGGCCTACGAGCAGTACTTC. This sequence encodes CASVPGQGAYEQYF.

This chain links TRBV7-2 with TRBJ2-2; 14 bases are shared with TRBD2. This CDR3 is built from 18 residues. Germline CDR1 is SGHTA and CDR2 is FQGNSA. J was trimmed by 3 bases and V by 4 bases; bases with no gene match: 7. DNA for the CDR3: TGTGCCAGCAGCTCCTGGACTAGCGGGGGGTCCCACACCGGGGAGCTGTTTTTT. Translated, it gives CASSSWTSGGSHTGELFF.